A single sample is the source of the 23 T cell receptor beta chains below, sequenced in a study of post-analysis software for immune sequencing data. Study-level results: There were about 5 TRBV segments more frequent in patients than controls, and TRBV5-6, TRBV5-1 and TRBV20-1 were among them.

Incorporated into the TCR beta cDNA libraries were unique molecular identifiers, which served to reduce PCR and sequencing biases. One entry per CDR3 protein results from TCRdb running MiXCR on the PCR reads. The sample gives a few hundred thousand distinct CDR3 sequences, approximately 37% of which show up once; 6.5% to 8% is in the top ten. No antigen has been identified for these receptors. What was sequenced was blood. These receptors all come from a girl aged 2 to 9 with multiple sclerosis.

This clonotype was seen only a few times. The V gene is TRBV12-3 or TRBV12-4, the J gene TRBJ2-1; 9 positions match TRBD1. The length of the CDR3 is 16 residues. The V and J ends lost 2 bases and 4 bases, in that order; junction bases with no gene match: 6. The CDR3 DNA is TGTGCCAGCAGTTTATTCGGACAGGGGCTTTACAATGAGCAGTTCTTC. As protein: CASSLFGQGLYNEQFF.

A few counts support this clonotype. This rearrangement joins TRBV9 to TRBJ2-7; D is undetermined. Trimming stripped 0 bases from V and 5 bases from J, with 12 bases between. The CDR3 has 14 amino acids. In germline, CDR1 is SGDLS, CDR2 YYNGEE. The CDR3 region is CASSVAGRQDEQYF. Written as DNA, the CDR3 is TGTGCCAGCAGCGTAGCAGGACGGCAGGACGAGCAGTACTTC.

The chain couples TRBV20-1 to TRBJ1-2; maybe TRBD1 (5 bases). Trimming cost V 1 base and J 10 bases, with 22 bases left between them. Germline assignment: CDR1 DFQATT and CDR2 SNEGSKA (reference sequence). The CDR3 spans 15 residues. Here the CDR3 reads CSARVSGWNVGDYTF. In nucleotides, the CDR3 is TGCAGTGCTAGAGTGTCAGGGTGGAATGTAGGTGACTACACCTTC.

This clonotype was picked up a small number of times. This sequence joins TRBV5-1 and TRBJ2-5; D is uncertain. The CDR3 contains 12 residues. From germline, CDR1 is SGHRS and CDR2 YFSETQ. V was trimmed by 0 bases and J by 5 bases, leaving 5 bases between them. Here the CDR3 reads CASSLAAETQYF. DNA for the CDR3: TGCGCCAGCAGCTTGGCCGCGGAGACCCAGTACTTC.

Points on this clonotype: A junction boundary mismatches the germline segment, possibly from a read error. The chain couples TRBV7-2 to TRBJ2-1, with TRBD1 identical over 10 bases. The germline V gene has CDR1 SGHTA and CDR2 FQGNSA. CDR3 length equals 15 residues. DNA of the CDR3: TGTGCCGGCAGCTTAGCCGGGACAGGGGTCAATGAGCAGTTCTTC. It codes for CAGSLAGTGVNEQFF.

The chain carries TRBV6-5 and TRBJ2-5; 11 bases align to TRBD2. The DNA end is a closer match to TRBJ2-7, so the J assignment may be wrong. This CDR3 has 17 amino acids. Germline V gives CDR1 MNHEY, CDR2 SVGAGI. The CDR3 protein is CASSYSAQTSGGYEQYF. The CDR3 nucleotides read TGTGCCAGCAGTTACTCCGCACAAACTAGCGGGGGTTACGAGCAGTACTTC.

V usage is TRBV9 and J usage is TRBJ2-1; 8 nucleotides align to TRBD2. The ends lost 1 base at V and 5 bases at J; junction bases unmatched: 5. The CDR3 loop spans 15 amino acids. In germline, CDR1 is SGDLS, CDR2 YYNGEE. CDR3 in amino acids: CASSVPGTSNNEQFF. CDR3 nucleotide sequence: TGTGCCAGCAGCGTACCCGGGACTAGTAACAATGAGCAGTTCTTC.

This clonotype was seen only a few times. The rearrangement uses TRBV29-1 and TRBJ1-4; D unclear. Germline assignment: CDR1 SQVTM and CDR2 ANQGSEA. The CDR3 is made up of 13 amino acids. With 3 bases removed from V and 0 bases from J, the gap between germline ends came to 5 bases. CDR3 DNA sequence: TGCAGCGTTGAGTCGGCAACTAATGAAAAACTGTTTTTT. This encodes CSVESATNEKLFF.

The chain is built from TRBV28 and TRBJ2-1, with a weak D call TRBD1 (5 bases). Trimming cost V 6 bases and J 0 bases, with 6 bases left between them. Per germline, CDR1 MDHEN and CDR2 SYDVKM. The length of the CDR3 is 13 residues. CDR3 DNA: TGTGCCAGCAGGACAGACTCCTACAATGAGCAGTTCTTC. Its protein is CASRTDSYNEQFF.

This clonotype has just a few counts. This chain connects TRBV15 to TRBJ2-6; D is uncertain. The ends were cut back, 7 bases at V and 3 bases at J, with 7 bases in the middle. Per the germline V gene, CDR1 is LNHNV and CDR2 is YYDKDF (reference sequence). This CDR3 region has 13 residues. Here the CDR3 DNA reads TGTGCCACCATTGGGGTTGGGGCCAACGTCCTGACTTTC. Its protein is CATIGVGANVLTF.

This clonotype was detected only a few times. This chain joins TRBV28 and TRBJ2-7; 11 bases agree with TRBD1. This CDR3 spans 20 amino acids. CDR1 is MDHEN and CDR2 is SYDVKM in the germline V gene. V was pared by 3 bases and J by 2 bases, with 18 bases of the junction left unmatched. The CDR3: CASSFFWTGGAELSPYEQYF. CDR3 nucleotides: TGTGCCAGCAGTTTTTTCTGGACAGGGGGCGCGGAACTGTCACCCTACGAGCAGTACTTC.

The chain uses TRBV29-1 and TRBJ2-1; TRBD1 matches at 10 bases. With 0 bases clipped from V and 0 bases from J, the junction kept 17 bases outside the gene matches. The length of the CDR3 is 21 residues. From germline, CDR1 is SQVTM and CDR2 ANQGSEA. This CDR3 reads CSVEDRRGQGRGLGSYNEQFF. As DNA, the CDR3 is TGCAGCGTTGAAGATCGAAGGGGACAGGGGCGAGGATTGGGCTCCTACAATGAGCAGTTCTTC.

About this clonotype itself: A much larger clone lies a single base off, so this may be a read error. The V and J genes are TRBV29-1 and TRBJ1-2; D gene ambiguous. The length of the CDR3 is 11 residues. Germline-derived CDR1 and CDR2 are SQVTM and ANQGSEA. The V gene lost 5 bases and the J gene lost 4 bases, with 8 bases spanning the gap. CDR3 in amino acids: CSVPTRYGYTF. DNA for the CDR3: TGCAGCGTTCCAACGCGCTATGGCTACACCTTC.

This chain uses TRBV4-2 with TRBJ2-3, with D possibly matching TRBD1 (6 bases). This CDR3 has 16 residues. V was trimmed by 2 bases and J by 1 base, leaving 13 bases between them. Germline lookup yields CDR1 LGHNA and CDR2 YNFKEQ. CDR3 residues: CASSQRAQGRTDTQYF. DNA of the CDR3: TGTGCCAGCAGCCAAAGAGCACAGGGTCGCACAGATACGCAGTATTTT.

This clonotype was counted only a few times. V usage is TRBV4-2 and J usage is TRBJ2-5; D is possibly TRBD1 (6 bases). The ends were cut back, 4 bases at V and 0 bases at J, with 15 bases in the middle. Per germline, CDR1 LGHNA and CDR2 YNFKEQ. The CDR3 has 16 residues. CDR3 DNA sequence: TGTGCCAGCAGCCGCGTCGGACAGAGAAACCAAGAGACCCAGTACTTC. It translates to CASSRVGQRNQETQYF.

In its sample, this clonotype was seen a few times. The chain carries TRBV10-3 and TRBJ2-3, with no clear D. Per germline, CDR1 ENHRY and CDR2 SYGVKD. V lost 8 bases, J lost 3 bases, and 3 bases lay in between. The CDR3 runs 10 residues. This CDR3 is CAIGTDTQYF. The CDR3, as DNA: TGTGCCATCGGGACAGATACGCAGTATTTT.

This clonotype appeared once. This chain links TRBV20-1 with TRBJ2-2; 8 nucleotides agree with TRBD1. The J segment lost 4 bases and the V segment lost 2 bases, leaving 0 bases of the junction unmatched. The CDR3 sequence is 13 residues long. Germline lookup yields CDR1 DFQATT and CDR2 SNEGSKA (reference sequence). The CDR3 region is CSARTGGTGELFF. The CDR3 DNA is TGCAGTGCTAGAACAGGGGGCACCGGGGAGCTGTTTTTT.

CDR3 in DNA: TGTGCCAGCAGTTACTCGAATTCTAACTATGGCTACACCTTC. Translation gives CASSYSNSNYGYTF. J is TRBJ1-2 and V is TRBV6-6; no firm D call. CDR1 and CDR2 from the germline V gene are MNHNY and SVGAGI (reference sequence). This CDR3 comprises 14 residues. V shed 0 bases and J shed 0 bases, with 5 bases lying between them.

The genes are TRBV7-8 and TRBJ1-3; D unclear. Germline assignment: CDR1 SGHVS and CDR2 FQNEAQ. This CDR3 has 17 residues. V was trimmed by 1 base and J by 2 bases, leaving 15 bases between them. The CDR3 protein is CASSLEVGSRPGNTIYF. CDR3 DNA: TGTGCCAGCAGCTTAGAAGTCGGATCTAGGCCTGGAAACACCATATATTTT.

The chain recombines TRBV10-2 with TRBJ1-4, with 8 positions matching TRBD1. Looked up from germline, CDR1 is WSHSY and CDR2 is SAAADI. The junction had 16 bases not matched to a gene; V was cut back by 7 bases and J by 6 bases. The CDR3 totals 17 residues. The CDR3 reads CASTSGQGRTAHEKLFF. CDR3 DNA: TGCGCCAGCACCTCCGGACAGGGTCGCACAGCCCATGAAAAACTGTTTTTT.

This CDR3 is CSASQKTGLAQHF. The CDR3 DNA sequence: TGCAGTGCTAGCCAAAAAACAGGGCTGGCCCAGCATTTT. The V gene is TRBV20-1, the J gene TRBJ1-5, with TRBD1 as a possible D gene (6 bases). The V end was cut by 3 bases, the J end by 11 bases, with 17 bases between. There are 13 residues in the CDR3. Germline V gene sequence: CDR1 DFQATT, CDR2 SNEGSKA (reference sequence).

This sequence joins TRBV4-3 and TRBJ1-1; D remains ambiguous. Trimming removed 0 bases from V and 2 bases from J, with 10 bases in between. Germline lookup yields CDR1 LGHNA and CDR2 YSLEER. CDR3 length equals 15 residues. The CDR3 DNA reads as TGCGCCAGCAGCCAAGAGGCTGGCGCAAACACTGAAGCTTTCTTT. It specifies CASSQEAGANTEAFF.

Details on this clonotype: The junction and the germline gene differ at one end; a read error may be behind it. The CDR3 is CVSSLGTGGGFF. The CDR3, as DNA: TGTGTCAGCAGTTTGGGGACAGGGGGCGGGTTCTTC. The V call is TRBV12-3 or TRBV12-4, the J call TRBJ2-1, with 12 positions matching TRBD1. This CDR3 spans 12 amino acids.